Listed below are T cell receptor beta chains from one sample, sequenced in a study of blood T cell repertoires in COVID-19. The repertoire was sequenced with immunoSEQ multiplex PCR; TCRdb's copy has only in-frame clones and lacks some. The sample has some 66,000 clones; about 91% are singletons. The specimen was peripheral blood. The receptors originated from a human donor in a cohort sampled during active COVID-19. CDR3s include the opening cysteine and the closing phenylalanine or tryptophan. D genes are given only for firm matches. Rows give clone size only sometimes, using once, few, many, or a class for an expanded clone.

-	-	TRBJ2-1	TRBV28	CASTSATAGTNEQFF	TGTGCCAGCACCTCGGCCACTGCGGGCACCAATGAGCAGTTCTTC
TRBD2	-	TRBJ2-1	TRBV7-3	CASSLTGGVSEQFF	TGTGCCAGCAGCTTAACGGGAGGGGTAAGTGAGCAGTTCTTC
-	-	TRBJ2-3	TRBV9	CASSVVEIPDTQYF	TGTGCCAGCAGCGTAGTCGAGATCCCAGATACGCAGTATTTT
-	-	TRBJ2-5	TRBV2	CASRGLAVQETQYF	TGTGCCAGCAGAGGATTAGCGGTCCAAGAGACCCAGTACTTC
-	-	TRBJ2-1	TRBV24-1	CATSDQTDMTYNEQFF	TGTGCCACCAGTGACCAGACAGACATGACCTACAATGAGCAGTTCTTC
TRBD2	-	TRBJ2-2	TRBV7-2	CASSSLLAGVGELFF	TGTGCCAGCAGCTCACTTCTAGCGGGAGTCGGGGAGCTGTTTTTT
-	-	TRBJ2-5	TRBV30	CAWSPPTGRRGETQYF	TGTGCCTGGAGTCCCCCAACAGGACGGAGGGGAGAGACCCAGTACTTC
TRBD2	-	TRBJ2-3	TRBV25-1	CASSAYAGGADTQYF	TGTGCCAGCAGTGCCTATGCGGGAGGGGCAGATACGCAGTATTTT
TRBD2	-	TRBJ2-1	TRBV9	CASSVIGSGGVNEQFF	TGTGCCAGCAGCGTAATTGGTAGCGGGGGGGTCAATGAGCAGTTCTTC
-	few	TRBJ2-5	TRBV27	CASSLWPQRLETQYF	TGTGCCAGCAGTTTATGGCCCCAACGCCTGGAGACCCAGTACTTC
-	-	TRBJ1-4	TRBV3-1/TRBV3-2	CASSQGSKNNEKLFF	TGTGCCAGCAGCCAAGGGAGTAAAAATAATGAAAAACTGTTTTTT
-	-	TRBJ2-1	TRBV6-5	CASIVAASSYNEQFF	TGTGCCAGCATAGTAGCGGCTAGCTCCTACAATGAGCAGTTCTTC
-	once	TRBJ1-1	TRBV10-3	CAISEGGINTEAFF	TGTGCCATCAGTGAGGGAGGGATTAACACTGAAGCTTTCTTT
-	-	TRBJ1-5	TRBV7-2	CASRKTGLNQPQHF	TGTGCCAGCAGAAAAACAGGGCTCAATCAGCCCCAGCATTTT
TRBD2	-	TRBJ2-5	TRBV28	CASSPGLAGEETQYF	TGTGCCAGCAGTCCGGGACTAGCGGGAGAAGAGACCCAGTACTTC
-	-	TRBJ2-5	TRBV7-2	CASSLPRRQETQYF	TGTGCCAGCAGCCTTCCTCGGCGGCAAGAGACCCAGTACTTC
-	-	TRBJ2-5	TRBV11-2	CASSLLTEQETQYF	TGTGCCAGCAGCTTGCTGACAGAACAAGAGACCCAGTACTTC
-	-	TRBJ1-1	TRBV6-6	CASSYSMGAGTTEAFF	TGTGCCAGCAGTTACTCGATGGGGGCAGGGACCACTGAAGCTTTCTTT
-	-	TRBJ2-1	TRBV5-1	CASSVDKSSYNEQFF	TGCGCCAGCAGCGTTGACAAGAGCTCCTACAATGAGCAGTTCTTC
TRBD1	-	TRBJ1-2	TRBV28	CAIHAQTGPYGYTF	TGTGCCATCCACGCCCAGACAGGGCCATATGGCTACACCTTC
-	-	TRBJ2-6	TRBV21-1	CASSSRRGDSGANVLTF	TGTGCCAGCAGCTCTCGCAGGGGGGACTCTGGGGCCAACGTCCTGACTTTC
-	few	TRBJ1-6	TRBV21-1	CASSTHRGGSYNSPLHF	TGTGCCAGCAGCACCCACAGGGGTGGCTCCTATAATTCACCCCTCCACTTT
-	-	TRBJ1-1	TRBV21-1	CASSKGLGQGKAFF	TGTGCCAGCAGCAAGGGGTTGGGACAGGGAAAAGCTTTCTTT
TRBD1	-	TRBJ1-1	TRBV3-1/TRBV3-2	CASSQQGVVAEAFF	TGTGCCAGCAGCCAACAGGGGGTGGTGGCTGAAGCTTTCTTT
TRBD2	-	TRBJ2-1	TRBV6-5	CAGGPGTRGYNEQFF	TGTGCCGGCGGGCCCGGGACTAGAGGCTACAATGAGCAGTTCTTC
TRBD2	-	TRBJ2-5	TRBV7-2	CASSPPQRGALGTQYF	TGTGCCAGCAGCCCGCCCCAGCGGGGGGCGCTGGGGACCCAGTACTTC
-	-	TRBJ1-1	TRBV29-1	CSVAGVNTEAFF	TGCAGCGTGGCGGGAGTGAACACTGAAGCTTTCTTT
-	-	TRBJ1-6	TRBV6-5	CASSYGLDNSPLHF	TGTGCCAGCAGTTATGGACTGGATAATTCACCCCTCCACTTT
TRBD2	once	TRBJ2-7	TRBV10-3	CAISDPRKTGTSGYEQYF	TGTGCCATCAGTGACCCGAGAAAGACCGGGACTAGCGGGTACGAGCAGTACTTC
TRBD2	-	TRBJ2-7	TRBV5-8	CASSPGGPYEQYF	TGTGCCAGCAGCCCGGGGGGGCCTTACGAGCAGTACTTC
-	-	TRBJ1-4	TRBV20-1	CSAWTDEKLFF	TGCAGTGCTTGGACAGATGAAAAACTGTTTTTT
TRBD2	once	TRBJ2-1	TRBV2	CASSEGSSGSHEQFF	TGTGCCAGCAGTGAAGGTTCTAGCGGGAGTCATGAGCAGTTCTTC
TRBD1	-	TRBJ1-2	TRBV28	CASSLDRVSTYGYTF	TGTGCCAGCAGCTTAGACAGGGTCTCAACCTATGGCTACACCTTC
TRBD1	once	TRBJ1-4	TRBV6-1	CASSDRDRGYRGEKLFF	TGTGCCAGCAGTGACCGGGACAGGGGTTATCGGGGAGAAAAACTGTTTTTT
-	few	TRBJ1-1	TRBV6-5	CASNGQWNTEAFF	TGTGCCAGCAACGGACAGTGGAACACTGAAGCTTTCTTT
TRBD1	-	TRBJ2-6	TRBV28	CASSGTGYGGANVLTF	TGTGCCAGCAGCGGGACAGGGTATGGTGGGGCCAACGTCCTGACTTTC
TRBD2	-	TRBJ2-5	TRBV6-5	CASRGSGRSRETQYF	TGTGCCAGCAGGGGTAGCGGGAGGTCTCGAGAGACCCAGTACTTC
TRBD1	-	TRBJ2-1	TRBV7-9	CASSLGTGGAGTGYNEQFF	TGTGCCAGCAGCTTGGGGACAGGGGGTGCCGGGACTGGGTACAATGAGCAGTTCTTC
TRBD2	-	TRBJ2-7	TRBV27	CASSLRESAGGTYEQYF	TGTGCCAGCAGTTTAAGGGAGAGTGCGGGAGGAACCTACGAGCAGTACTTC
-	once	TRBJ2-5	TRBV10-3	CAISELGQGETQYF	TGTGCCATCAGTGAGTTGGGACAAGGGGAGACCCAGTACTTC